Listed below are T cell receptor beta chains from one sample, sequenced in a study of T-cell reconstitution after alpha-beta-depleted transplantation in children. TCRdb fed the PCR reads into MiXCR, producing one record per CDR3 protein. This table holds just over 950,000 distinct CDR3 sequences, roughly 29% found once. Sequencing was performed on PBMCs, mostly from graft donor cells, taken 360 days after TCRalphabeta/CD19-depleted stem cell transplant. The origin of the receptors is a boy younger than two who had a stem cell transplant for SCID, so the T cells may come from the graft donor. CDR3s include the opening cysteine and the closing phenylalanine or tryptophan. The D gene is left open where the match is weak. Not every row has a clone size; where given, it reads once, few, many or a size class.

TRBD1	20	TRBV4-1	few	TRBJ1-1	CASSQELYPNRGLRGTEAFF	TGCGCCAGCAGCCAAGAATTGTATCCAAACAGGGGCCTCCGGGGCACTGAAGCTTTCTTT
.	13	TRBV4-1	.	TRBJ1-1	CASSQRRGTEAFF	TGCGCCAGCAGCCAACGCAGGGGAACTGAAGCTTTCTTT
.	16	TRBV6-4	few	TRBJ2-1	CASSGAPSASHNEQFF	TGTGCCAGCAGTGGCGCGCCTAGCGCCAGTCACAATGAGCAGTTCTTC
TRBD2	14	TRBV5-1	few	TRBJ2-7	CASSYAGGAEEQYF	TGCGCCAGCAGCTACGCCGGGGGGGCGGAAGAGCAGTACTTC
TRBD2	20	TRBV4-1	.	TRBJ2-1	CASSQETGIWTSGDEGEQFF	TGCGCCAGCAGCCAAGAAACAGGGATCTGGACTAGCGGGGATGAGGGAGAGCAGTTCTTC
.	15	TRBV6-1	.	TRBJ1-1	CASRADRGGNTEAFF	TGTGCCAGCAGAGCCGACAGAGGTGGAAATACTGAAGCTTTCTTT
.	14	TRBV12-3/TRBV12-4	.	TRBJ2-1	CASSLDWEGNEQFF	TGTGCCAGCAGTTTAGACTGGGAAGGGAATGAGCAGTTCTTC
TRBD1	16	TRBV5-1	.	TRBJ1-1	CASSSQGAIMNTEAFF	TGCGCCAGCAGCTCTCAGGGGGCGATAATGAACACTGAAGCTTTCTTT
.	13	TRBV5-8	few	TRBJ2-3	CASSLGWQGTQYF	TGTGCCAGCAGCTTGGGGTGGCAGGGGACGCAGTATTTT
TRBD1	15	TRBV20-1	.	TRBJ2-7	CSASDGTGKLYEQYF	TGCAGTGCTAGTGATGGGACAGGGAAACTCTACGAGCAGTACTTC
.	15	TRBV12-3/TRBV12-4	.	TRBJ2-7	CASSPTGGGHYEQYF	TGTGCCAGCAGTCCGACAGGTGGGGGACACTACGAGCAGTACTTC
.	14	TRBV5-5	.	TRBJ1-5	CASSVQVSNQPQHF	TGTGCCAGCAGCGTCCAAGTAAGCAATCAGCCCCAGCATTTT
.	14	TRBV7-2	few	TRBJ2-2	CASSPRADTGELFF	TGTGCCAGCAGCCCTCGGGCGGACACCGGGGAGCTGTTTTTT
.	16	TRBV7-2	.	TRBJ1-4	CASSPGRQGTNEKLFF	TGTGCCAGCAGCCCCGGACGGCAGGGGACTAATGAAAAACTGTTTTTT
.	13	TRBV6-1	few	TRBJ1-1	CASSIAGATEAFF	TGTGCCAGCAGCATTGCGGGGGCCACTGAAGCTTTCTTT
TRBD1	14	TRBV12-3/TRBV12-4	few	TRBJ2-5	CASMVGQVQETQYF	TGTGCCAGCATGGTGGGACAGGTCCAAGAGACCCAGTACTTC
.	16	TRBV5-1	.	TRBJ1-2	CASSLSFPGGHYGYTF	TGCGCCAGCAGCTTGTCGTTCCCGGGAGGCCACTATGGCTACACCTTC
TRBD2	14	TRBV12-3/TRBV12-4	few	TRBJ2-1	CASSGRGEGNEQFF	TGTGCCAGCAGTGGGAGGGGCGAGGGGAATGAGCAGTTCTTC
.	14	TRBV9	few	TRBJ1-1	CASTKGTQDTEAFF	TGTGCCAGCACCAAAGGTACCCAGGACACTGAAGCTTTCTTT
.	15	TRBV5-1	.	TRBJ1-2	CASNFQLGARDGYTF	TGCGCCAGCAACTTCCAGCTTGGGGCTCGGGATGGCTACACCTTC
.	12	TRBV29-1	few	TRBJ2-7	CSVEAGSYEQYF	TGCAGCGTTGAGGCAGGCTCCTACGAGCAGTACTTC
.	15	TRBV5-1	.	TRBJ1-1	CASSLDGDMNTEAFF	TGCGCCAGCAGCTTGGATGGAGACATGAACACTGAAGCTTTCTTT
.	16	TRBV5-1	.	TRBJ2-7	CASSLAIDSFDDEQYF	TGCGCCAGCAGCTTGGCCATAGACAGTTTCGATGACGAGCAGTACTTC
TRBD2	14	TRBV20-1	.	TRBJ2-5	CSARSSGGAKTQYF	TGCAGTGCTAGGTCCAGCGGGGGGGCGAAGACCCAGTACTTC
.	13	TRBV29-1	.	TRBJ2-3	CSATGRFTDTQYF	TGCAGCGCTACAGGCCGCTTCACAGATACGCAGTATTTT
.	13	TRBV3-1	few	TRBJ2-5	CASSRQGSETQYF	TGTGCCAGCAGCCGGCAAGGATCAGAGACCCAGTACTTC
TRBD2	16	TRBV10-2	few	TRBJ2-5	CASSGTSGTIQETQYF	TGCGCCAGCAGCGGGACTAGCGGAACGATCCAAGAGACCCAGTACTTC
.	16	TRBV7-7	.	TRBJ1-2	CASSLYTGTPYYGYTF	TGTGCCAGCAGCTTGTATACCGGGACACCCTACTATGGCTACACCTTC
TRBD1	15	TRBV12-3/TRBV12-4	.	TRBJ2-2	CASSPGQGDTGELFF	TGTGCCAGCTCACCGGGACAGGGGGACACCGGGGAGCTGTTTTTT
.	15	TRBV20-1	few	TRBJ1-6	CSARERAGDNSPLHF	TGCAGTGCTAGAGAGCGGGCAGGGGATAATTCACCCCTCCACTTT
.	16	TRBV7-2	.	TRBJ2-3	CASSGSGTPSTDTQYF	TGTGCCAGCAGCGGATCCGGGACTCCTAGCACAGATACGCAGTATTTT
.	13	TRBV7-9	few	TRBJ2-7	CASSTLLTYEQYF	TGTGCCAGCAGCACCCTTCTGACCTACGAGCAGTACTTC
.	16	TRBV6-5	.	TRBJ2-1	CASSLLRDRRGGEQFF	TGTGCCAGCAGTTTACTCCGGGACAGGCGGGGGGGTGAGCAGTTCTTC
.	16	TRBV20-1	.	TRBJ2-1	CSARKVPSGSYNEQFF	TGCAGTGCTAGGAAGGTCCCCAGCGGCTCCTACAATGAGCAGTTCTTC
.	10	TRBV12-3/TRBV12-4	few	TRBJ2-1	CASSSHEQFF	TGTGCCAGCAGTTCGCATGAGCAGTTCTTC
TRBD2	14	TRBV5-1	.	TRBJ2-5	CASSSAGIQETQYF	TGCGCCAGCAGCTCAGCGGGGATCCAAGAGACCCAGTACTTC
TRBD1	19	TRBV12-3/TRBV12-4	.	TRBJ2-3	CASALGTGTGRARTDTQYF	TGTGCCAGCGCCCTGGGTACCGGGACAGGGAGGGCCCGCACAGATACGCAGTATTTT
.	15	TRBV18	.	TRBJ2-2	CASRSRKGNTGELFF	TGCGCCAGCCGAAGTAGGAAAGGGAACACCGGGGAGCTGTTTTTT
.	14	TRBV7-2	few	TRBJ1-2	CASSIGLANYGYTF	TGTGCCAGCAGCATCGGATTAGCTAACTATGGCTACACCTTC
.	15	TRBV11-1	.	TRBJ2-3	CASSLRLQPTDTQYF	TGTGCCAGCAGCTTACGACTCCAGCCCACAGATACGCAGTATTTT
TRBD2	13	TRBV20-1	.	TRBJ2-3	CSAPGGGRDTQYF	TGCAGTGCTCCGGGCGGGGGACGAGATACGCAGTATTTT
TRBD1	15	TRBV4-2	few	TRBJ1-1	CASSQEGTGDSEAFF	TGTGCCAGCAGCCAAGAGGGAACAGGGGACAGCGAAGCTTTCTTT
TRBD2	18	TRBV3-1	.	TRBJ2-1	CASSQGLAGPSSYNEQFF	TGTGCCAGCAGCCAGGGACTAGCGGGGCCCTCCTCCTACAATGAGCAGTTCTTC
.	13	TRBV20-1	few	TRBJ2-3	CSASGSLDDTQYF	TGCAGTGCTAGTGGTAGCCTCGACGATACGCAGTATTTT
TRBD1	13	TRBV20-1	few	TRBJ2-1	CSASRDSVNEQFF	TGCAGTGCTAGCCGGGACAGTGTCAATGAGCAGTTCTTC
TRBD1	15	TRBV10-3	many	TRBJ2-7	CAISDPGTGYYEQYF	TGTGCCATCAGTGATCCCGGGACAGGATACTACGAGCAGTACTTC
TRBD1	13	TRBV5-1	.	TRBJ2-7	CASSLAGTALQYF	TGCGCCAGCAGCTTGGCCGGGACAGCGTTGCAGTACTTC
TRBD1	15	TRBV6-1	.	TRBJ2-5	CATTRTGGFRETQYF	TGTGCCACCACCCGGACAGGGGGCTTCCGAGAGACCCAGTACTTC
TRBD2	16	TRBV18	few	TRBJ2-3	CASSRRTSGGTDTQYF	TGTGCCAGCTCCCGTCGGACTAGCGGAGGCACAGATACGCAGTATTTT
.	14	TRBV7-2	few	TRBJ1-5	CASSLEGGDQPQHF	TGTGCCAGCAGCTTAGAGGGGGGGGATCAGCCCCAGCATTTT
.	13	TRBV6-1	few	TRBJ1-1	CASSELQVTEAFF	TGTGCCAGCAGTGAGCTACAGGTGACTGAAGCTTTCTTT
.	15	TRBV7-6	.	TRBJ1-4	CASSFGLSREEKLFF	TGTGCCAGCAGCTTCGGACTATCCCGGGAAGAAAAACTGTTTTTT
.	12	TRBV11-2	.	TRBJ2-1	CASSLVGRGQFF	TGTGCCAGCAGCTTAGTGGGTCGGGGGCAGTTCTTC
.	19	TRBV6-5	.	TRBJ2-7	CASSYSTVNGPLSPYEQYF	TGTGCCAGCAGTTACTCGACAGTTAACGGACCGCTTTCCCCCTACGAGCAGTACTTC
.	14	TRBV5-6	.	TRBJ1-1	CASSRPGGITEAFF	TGTGCCAGCAGCAGGCCGGGGGGGATCACTGAAGCTTTCTTT
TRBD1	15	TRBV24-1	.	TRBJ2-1	CATSLRDRDYNEQFF	TGTGCCACCAGCCTCCGGGACAGGGACTACAATGAGCAGTTCTTC
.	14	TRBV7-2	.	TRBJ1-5	CASSSGHRNQPQHF	TGTGCCAGCAGCAGCGGACACCGCAATCAGCCCCAGCATTTT